This T cell receptor beta chain is drawn from a study of memory CD4+ T cells and cytomegalovirus serostatus. Overall study findings and caveats: Of 150 to 200 reported CMV TCRbeta sequences, just over 65 were found in memory CD4+ repertoires.

The CDR3 is 15 residues long. Per germline, CDR1 SGDLS and CDR2 YYNGEE. V gave up 2 bases and J gave up 4 bases; unmatched junction bases: 7. Produced via immunoSEQ multiplex PCR; TCRdb's table is partial and in-frame only. This repertoire shows about 29,000 clones, around 72% found once; its top ten account for around 0.63%. The sort gate was single viable CD3+CD4+CD8-CD45RO+ cells for memory CD4+ T cells. In regard to this clone: Its antigen is currently unknown.

Sequenced sample: memory CD4+ T cells from blood. The chain employs TRBV9 and TRBJ2-5, with 8 bases aligning to TRBD2. The source is an adult in good health and CMV-seronegative. The CDR3 loop reads CASSVGRGGRETQYF. The CDR3 DNA sequence: TGTGCCAGCAGCGTGGGACGGGGGGGCCGAGAGACCCAGTACTTC.